This paragraph covers one TCR beta chain sequence. The V end was cut by 3 bases, the J end by 4 bases, with 6 bases between. Germline V CDR1 and CDR2: SQVTM, ANQGSEA. This CDR3 is built from 11 residues. Authors' data handling: From reference gene primer amplification, estimates of nucleated cell counts were derived. Measured with immunoSEQ multiplex PCR; TCRdb has only the in-frame clones, and not every one. V and J calls and clone size are as listed in that table; D and trimming were resolved from the DNA. This sample has tens of thousands of clones; roughly 84% occur once, and the top ten carry under 3%. These data belong to a study of blood T cell repertoires in COVID-19. On the study more broadly: The cDNA or gDNA used as material had been derived from T cells, B-cell-depleted T cells, or PBMCs.

This TCR was sampled from a man between 50 and 59 years old with acute or convalescent COVID-19. This chain uses TRBV29-1 with TRBJ1-1; D is possibly TRBD1 (5 bases). The sample was peripheral blood. Here the CDR3 reads CSVDGGTEAFF. The CDR3, as DNA: TGCAGCGTTGACGGGGGCACTGAAGCTTTCTTT.